The clone carrying this T cell receptor beta chain was found many times. The antigen remains unidentified. Study-level points and caveats: Tumor-infiltrating Treg TCR alpha and beta sequences overlapped most with tumor naive CD4+ T cells, then blood naive. The TCR gene usage of tumor memory CD4+ T cells clustered together with blood and lymph node memory CD4+ cells and with lymph node naive CD4+ cells.

Semi-nested PCR with Nested Universal Primer A followed constant-region reverse priming of full-length variable regions. MiXCR was run by TCRdb on the 5' RACE reads, yielding one entry per CDR3 protein. This table has approximately 40,000 distinct CDR3 sequences, about 20% appearing once. Cells sorted as Tregs were CD4+, CD25+ and CD127-/low. The material sequenced was Tregs sorted from blood. The TCR originated in a female donor with breast cancer.

CDR3 in amino acids: CASSPHGAGGGQPQHF. CDR3 nucleotides: TGCGCCAGCAGCCCCCACGGGGCAGGGGGGGGACAGCCCCAGCATTTT. The V gene is TRBV5-1, the J gene TRBJ1-5; 7 nucleotides match TRBD1. The ends lost 4 bases at V and 7 bases at J; junction bases unmatched: 14. The CDR3 spans 16 residues. CDR1 is SGHRS, CDR2 YFSETQ, per germline.